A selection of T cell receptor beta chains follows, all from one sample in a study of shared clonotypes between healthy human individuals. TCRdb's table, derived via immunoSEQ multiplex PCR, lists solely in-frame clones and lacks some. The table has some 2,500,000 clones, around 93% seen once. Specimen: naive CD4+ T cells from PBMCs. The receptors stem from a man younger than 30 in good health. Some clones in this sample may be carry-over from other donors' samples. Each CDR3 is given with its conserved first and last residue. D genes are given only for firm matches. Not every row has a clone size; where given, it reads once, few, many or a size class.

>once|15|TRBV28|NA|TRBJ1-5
TGTGCCAGCAGTTTATTTACGGGGGCCCTTCAGCCCCAGCATTTT
CASSLFTGALQPQHF
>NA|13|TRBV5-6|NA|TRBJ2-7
TGTGCCAGCAGCTTGGCTAACGCCTACGAGCAGTACTTC
CASSLANAYEQYF
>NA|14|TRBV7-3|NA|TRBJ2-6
TGTGCCAGCAGCTTAAGCGCTGGGGCCAACGTCCTGACTTTC
CASSLSAGANVLTF
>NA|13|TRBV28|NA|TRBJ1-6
TGTGCCAGCAGTTATCGGACCGAGGGGGCCCTCCACTTT
CASSYRTEGALHF
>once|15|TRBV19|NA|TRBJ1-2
TGTGCCAGTAGCAAACCGGGCCCTTCTAACTATGGCTACACCTTC
CASSKPGPSNYGYTF
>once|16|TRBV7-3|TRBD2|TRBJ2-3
TGTGCCAGCAGCCCAACTAGCGGAGGGGTCACAGATACGCAGTATTTT
CASSPTSGGVTDTQYF
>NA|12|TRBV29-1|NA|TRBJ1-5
TGCAGCGTTCTAGGTCCCAATCAGCCCCAGCATTTT
CSVLGPNQPQHF
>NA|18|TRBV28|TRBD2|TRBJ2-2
TGTGCCAGCAGTTTCCCGGGACTAGCGGGACGGGCAACCGGGGAGCTGTTTTTT
CASSFPGLAGRATGELFF
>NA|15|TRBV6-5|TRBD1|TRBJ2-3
TGTGCCACCGCACGCCGAACAGGGGGCACAGATACGCAGTATTTT
CATARRTGGTDTQYF
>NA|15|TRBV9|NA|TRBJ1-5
TGTGCCAGCAGCGTAGATCCCCTTCCCGATCAGCCCCAGCATTTT
CASSVDPLPDQPQHF
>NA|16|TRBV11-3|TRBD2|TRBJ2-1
TGTGCCAGCAGCCCCCGGGGACTAGCGGGAGTCATTCCCCCAATCTTC
CASSPRGLAGVIPPIF
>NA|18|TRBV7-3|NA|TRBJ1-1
TGTGCCAGCAGCTTTCTTCTCTATGTGGAACCCATGAACACTGAAGCTTTCTTT
CASSFLLYVEPMNTEAFF
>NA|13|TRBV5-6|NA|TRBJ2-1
TGTGCCAGCAGCTTCGGGCCAAACAATGAGCAGTTCTTC
CASSFGPNNEQFF
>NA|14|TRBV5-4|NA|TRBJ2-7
TGTGCCAGCAGCCTAGCCCGGGACCTTGGCGAGCAGTACTTC
CASSLARDLGEQYF
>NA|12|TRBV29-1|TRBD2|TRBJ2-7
TGCAGCGTTGAAACCCGGGGGGGGGCCCGCTCCTTC
CSVETRGGARSF
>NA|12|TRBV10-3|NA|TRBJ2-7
TGTGCCACCGGACTAATGGGGGACGAGCAGTACTTC
CATGLMGDEQYF
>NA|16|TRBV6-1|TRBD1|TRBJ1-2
TGTGCCAGCAGTGAATCCTACAGGGGGAAAAACTATGGCTACACCTTC
CASSESYRGKNYGYTF
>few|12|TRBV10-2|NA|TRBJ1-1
TGCGCCAGCAGCCTGATGAACACTGAAGCTTTCTTT
CASSLMNTEAFF
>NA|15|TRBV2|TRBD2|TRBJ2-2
TGTGCCAGCAGGTCCACTAGCGGAGGGACCGGGGAGCTGTTTTTT
CASRSTSGGTGELFF
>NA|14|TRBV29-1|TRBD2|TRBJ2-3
TGCAGCGTTAATGAGGGAGGGCCATTAGATACGCAGTATTTT
CSVNEGGPLDTQYF
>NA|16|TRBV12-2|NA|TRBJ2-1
TGTGCAAGTCGCTTGGGTCTGATGTGGGCGTACAATGAGCAGTTCTTC
CASRLGLMWAYNEQFF
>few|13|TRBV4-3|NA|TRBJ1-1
TGCGCCAGCAGCCTGATCGAGAACACTGAAGCTTTCTTT
CASSLIENTEAFF
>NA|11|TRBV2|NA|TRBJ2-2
TGTGCCAGCAGTCAAACCGGGGAGCTGTTTTTT
CASSQTGELFF
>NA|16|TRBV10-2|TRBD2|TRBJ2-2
TGCGCCAGCAGTGCAGAAGCGGGAGGGCGTGGCGGGGAGCTGTTTTTT
CASSAEAGGRGGELFF
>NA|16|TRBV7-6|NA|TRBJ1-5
TGTGCCAGCAGCTTAGGGTGGCGGGGAGTCAATCAGCCCCAGCATTTT
CASSLGWRGVNQPQHF
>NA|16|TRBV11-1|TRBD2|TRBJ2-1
TGTGCCAGCAGCTCCTCCTTACTAGCGGCCTACAATGAGCAGTTCTTC
CASSSSLLAAYNEQFF
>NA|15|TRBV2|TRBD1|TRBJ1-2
TGTGCCAGCAGTCCCACAGGGGGCTCTAACTATGGCTACACCTTC
CASSPTGGSNYGYTF
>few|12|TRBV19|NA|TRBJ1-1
TGTGCCAGTAAAACAGGGAACACTGAAGCTTTCTTT
CASKTGNTEAFF
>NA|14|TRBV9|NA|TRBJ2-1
TGTGCCAGCAGCCTAAATTGGGGATACAATGAGCAGTTCTTC
CASSLNWGYNEQFF